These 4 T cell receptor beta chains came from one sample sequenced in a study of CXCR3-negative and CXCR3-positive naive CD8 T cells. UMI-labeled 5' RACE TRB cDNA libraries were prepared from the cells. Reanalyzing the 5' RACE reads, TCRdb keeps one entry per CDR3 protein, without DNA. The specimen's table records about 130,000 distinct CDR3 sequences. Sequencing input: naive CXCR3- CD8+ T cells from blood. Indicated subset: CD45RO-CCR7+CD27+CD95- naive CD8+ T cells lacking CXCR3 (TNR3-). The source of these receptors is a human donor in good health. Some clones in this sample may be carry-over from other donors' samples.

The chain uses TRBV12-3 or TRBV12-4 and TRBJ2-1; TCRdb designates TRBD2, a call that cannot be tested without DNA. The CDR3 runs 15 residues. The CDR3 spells CASSFLTGVHNEQFF.

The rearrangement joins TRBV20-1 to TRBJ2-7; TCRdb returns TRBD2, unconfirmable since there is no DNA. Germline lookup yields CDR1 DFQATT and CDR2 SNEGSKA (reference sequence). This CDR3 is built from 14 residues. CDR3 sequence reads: CSARVAGGIYEQYF.

The CDR3 here is CASSFDTRSYNSPLHF. The rearrangement uses TRBV5-5 and TRBJ1-6. Germline lookup yields CDR1 SGHKS and CDR2 YYEKEE (reference sequence). The CDR3 sequence is 16 residues long.

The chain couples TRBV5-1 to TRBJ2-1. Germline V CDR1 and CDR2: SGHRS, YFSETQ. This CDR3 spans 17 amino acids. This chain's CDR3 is CASSLEWAPSSYIEQFF.